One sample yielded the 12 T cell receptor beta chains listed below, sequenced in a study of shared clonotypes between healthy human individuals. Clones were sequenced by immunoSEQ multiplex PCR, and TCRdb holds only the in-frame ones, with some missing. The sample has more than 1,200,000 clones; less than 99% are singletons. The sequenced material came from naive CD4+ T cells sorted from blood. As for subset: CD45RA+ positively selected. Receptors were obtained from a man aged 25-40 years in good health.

CDR3 in amino acids: CASTETEWSTEAFF. The DNA of the CDR3 is TGTGCCAGTACGGAGACGGAATGGAGCACTGAAGCTTTCTTT. This chain links TRBV19 with TRBJ1-1; D not certain. Germline CDR1 reads LNHDA; CDR2 reads SQIVND (reference sequence). Trimming cost V 7 bases and J 4 bases, with 16 bases left between them. The CDR3 loop spans 14 amino acids.

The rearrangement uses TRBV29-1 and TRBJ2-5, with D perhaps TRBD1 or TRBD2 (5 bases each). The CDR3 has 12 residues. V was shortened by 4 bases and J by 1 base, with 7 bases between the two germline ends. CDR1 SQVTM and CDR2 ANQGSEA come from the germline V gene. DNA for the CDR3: TGCAGCGTTGGGGACGGCCAAGAGACCCAGTACTTC. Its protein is CSVGDGQETQYF.

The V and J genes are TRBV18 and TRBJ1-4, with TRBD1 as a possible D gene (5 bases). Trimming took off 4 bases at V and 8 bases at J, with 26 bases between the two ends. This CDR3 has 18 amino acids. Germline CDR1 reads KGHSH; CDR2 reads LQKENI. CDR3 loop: CASSLQRSRGPYEEKLFF. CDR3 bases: TGTGCCAGCTCACTTCAACGCTCCCGGGGACCTTATGAGGAAAAACTGTTTTTT.

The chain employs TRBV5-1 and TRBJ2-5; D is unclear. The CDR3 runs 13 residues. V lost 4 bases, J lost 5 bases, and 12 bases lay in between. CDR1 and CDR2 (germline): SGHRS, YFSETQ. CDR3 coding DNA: TGCGCCAGCAGCCCCCCTACTTTGGAGACCCAGTACTTC. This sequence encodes CASSPPTLETQYF. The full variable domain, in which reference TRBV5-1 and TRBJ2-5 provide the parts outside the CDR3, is KAGVTQTPRYLIKTRGQQVTLSCSPISGHRSVSWYQQTPGQGLQFLFEYFSETQRNKGNFPGRFSGRQFSNSRSEMNVSTLELGDSALYLCASSPPTLETQYFGPGTRLLVL.

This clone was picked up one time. CDR3 region: CASSPRTGVSNQPQHF. As DNA, the CDR3 is TGTGCCAGCAGCCCCAGGACAGGGGTTAGCAATCAGCCCCAGCATTTT. V usage is TRBV5-5 and J usage is TRBJ1-5, with 9 positions matching TRBD1. Germline CDR1 reads SGHKS; CDR2 reads YYEKEE (reference sequence). CDR3 length: 16 amino acids. J lost 0 bases, V lost 4 bases, and 5 bases had no gene match.

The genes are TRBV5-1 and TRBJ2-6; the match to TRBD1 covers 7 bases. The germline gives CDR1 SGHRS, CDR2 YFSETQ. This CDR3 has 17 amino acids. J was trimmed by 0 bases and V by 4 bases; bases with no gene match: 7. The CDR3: CASSAPTGFSGANVLTF. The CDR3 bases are TGCGCCAGCAGCGCACCGACAGGGTTCTCTGGGGCCAACGTCCTGACTTTC.

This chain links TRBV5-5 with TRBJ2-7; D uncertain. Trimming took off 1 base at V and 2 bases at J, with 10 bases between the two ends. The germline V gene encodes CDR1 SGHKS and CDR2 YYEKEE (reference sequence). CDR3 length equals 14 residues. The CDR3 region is CASSLILRAYEQYF. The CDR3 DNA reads TGTGCCAGCAGCTTGATTCTCAGAGCCTACGAGCAGTACTTC.

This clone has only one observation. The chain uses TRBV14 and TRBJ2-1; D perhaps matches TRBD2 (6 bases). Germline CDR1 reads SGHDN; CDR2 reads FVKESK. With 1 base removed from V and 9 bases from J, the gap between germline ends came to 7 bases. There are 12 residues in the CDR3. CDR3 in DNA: TGTGCCAGCAGCCAAGTGGGGGGTGAGCAGTTCTTC. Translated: CASSQVGGEQFF. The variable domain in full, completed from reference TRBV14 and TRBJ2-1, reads EAGVTQFPSHSVIEKGQTVTLRCDPISGHDNLYWYRRVMGKEIKFLLHFVKESKQDESGMPNNRFLAERTGGTYSTLKVQPAELEDSGVYFCASSQVGGEQFFGPGTRLTVL.

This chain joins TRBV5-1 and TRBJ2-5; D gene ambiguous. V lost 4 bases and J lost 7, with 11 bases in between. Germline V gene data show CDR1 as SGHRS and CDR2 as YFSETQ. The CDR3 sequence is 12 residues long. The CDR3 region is CASSQWVGTQYF. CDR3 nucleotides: TGCGCCAGCAGCCAATGGGTGGGGACCCAGTACTTC.

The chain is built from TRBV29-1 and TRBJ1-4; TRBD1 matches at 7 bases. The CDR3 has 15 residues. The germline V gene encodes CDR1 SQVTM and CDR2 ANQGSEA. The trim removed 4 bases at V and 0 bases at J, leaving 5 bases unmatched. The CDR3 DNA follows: TGCAGCGTTGTAGGGACAGAAGCAACTAATGAAAAACTGTTTTTT. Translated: CSVVGTEATNEKLFF. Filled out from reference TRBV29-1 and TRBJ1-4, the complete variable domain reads SAVISQKPSRDICQRGTSLTIQCQVDSQVTMMFWYRQQPGQSLTLIATANQGSEATYESGFVIDKFPISRPNLTFSTLTVSNMSPEDSSIYLCSVVGTEATNEKLFFGSGTQLSVL.

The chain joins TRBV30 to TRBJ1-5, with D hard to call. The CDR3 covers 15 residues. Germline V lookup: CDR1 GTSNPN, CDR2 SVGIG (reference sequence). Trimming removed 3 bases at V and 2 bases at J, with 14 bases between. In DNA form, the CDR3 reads TGTGCCTGGAGCGCGTCACCTTGGGGCAATCAGCCCCAGCATTTT. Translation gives CAWSASPWGNQPQHF.

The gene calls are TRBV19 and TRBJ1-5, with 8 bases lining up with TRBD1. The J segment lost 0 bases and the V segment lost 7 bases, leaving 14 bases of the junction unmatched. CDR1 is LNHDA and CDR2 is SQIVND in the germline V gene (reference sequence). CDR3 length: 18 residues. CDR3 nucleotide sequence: TGTGCCAGTACCAAAAGGACAGGGCGGATGAGTAGCAATCAGCCCCAGCATTTT. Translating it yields CASTKRTGRMSSNQPQHF.